This TCR beta chain was sequenced during a study of blood T cell repertoires in COVID-19 (dated by TCRdb to 2020 to 2021). About the study as a whole: Samples covering the acute and convalescent phases of COVID-19 were provided by collaborators in the United States, Italy and Spain. Deeply sampled blood TCRbeta repertoires from subjects exposed to, actively infected with, or recovered from COVID-19 were included in the dataset. The samples were drawn from two sources: the first 160 participants of the ongoing ImmuneRACE study, and over 950 subjects contributed by 6 global collaborators. The repertoires were made available in a free public database intended to serve as a resource for research on the immune response to SARS-CoV-2. Where available, HLA class I and class II types were taken from metadata supplied by the sample provider and were not determined by assay-based typing. A de-identified subject ID, COVID-19 status, age in years and sex were almost always included in the sample metadata. The prospective study material was composed of cDNA or gDNA derived from T cells, B-cell-depleted T cells, or PBMCs. The study at large found these results: The amount of clinical and demographic metadata varied by source and participant and was provided uncurated.

Worth noting for this clone: The antigen it binds to is not known. Base qualities are not at hand, and no much larger clone is one base apart.

The germline V gene provides CDR1 ENHRY and CDR2 SYGVKD. From its cysteine to its phenylalanine, the CDR3 spans 14 amino acids. This entry keeps only the CDR3 DNA: 42 bases, framed from base 1. V lost 3 bases and J lost 0 bases; the stretch between them is 8 bases long. TCRbeta CDR3 regions were amplified from genomic DNA by means of the immunoSEQ Assay, a bias-controlled multiplex PCR. The original pipeline was this. The number of nucleated cells in each sample was estimated by amplification of reference gene primers within the assay. To quantify the absolute abundance of each unique TCRbeta CDR3 rearrangement, sequence reads were collapsed and filtered. For each sample, productive Simpson clonality was calculated by taking the square root of Simpson's diversity index across productive rearrangements. TCRdb's version of the immuneACCESS table is confined to in-frame rearrangements and falls short of the full clone set. An unresolved V gene accounts for under half of the shortfall where checked; the remainder is of unknown origin. The V and J calls and clone size come from that table; D and trimming were worked out from the DNA. The sample profile shows 380,000 or so clones; approximately 88% of them were found once. Around 1.3% of the sample belongs to the ten largest clones.

Whole blood was collected in K2EDTA tubes by collaborating institutions according to the institutions' own protocols. For TCRbeta analysis, collaborator samples were shipped as frozen whole blood, as isolated PBMCs, or as DNA extracted from either sample type. The sample was peripheral blood. This TCR came from a man aged 35 to 55 with acute or convalescent COVID-19. The chain uses TRBV10-3 and TRBJ1-2; no D gene can be assigned with confidence. In nucleotides, the sequence is TGTGCCATCAGTGAACGGGAAACTAACTATGGCTACACCTTC. It specifies CAISERETNYGYTF.